The T cell receptor (beta chain) described here comes from a study of T-cell memory formation after mild COVID-19. Libraries for TCRalpha and TCRbeta carried sample barcodes and unique molecular identifiers via 5'RACE. TCRdb re-derived calls from the 5' RACE reads in MiXCR, one entry per CDR3 protein. The sample yields 250,000 to 350,000 distinct CDR3 sequences, 13% to 15% seen once. This clonotype has only a few counts. V was clipped by 0 bases and J by 7 bases; unmatched bases: 5. Germline CDR1 SGHRS, CDR2 YFSETQ. CDR3 length equals 16 residues. J is TRBJ2-1 and V is TRBV5-1; 12 bases match TRBD2. The sample comprised PBMCs or a T cell subset sorted from them (not recorded which). This receptor was taken from a young man who had mild COVID-19 (a few samples of this study predate the infection). Cell type and time point are not known. The CDR3 protein is CASSLAPLAGGNEQFF. In nucleotides, the CDR3 is TGCGCCAGCAGCTTGGCCCCACTAGCGGGGGGTAATGAGCAGTTCTTC.